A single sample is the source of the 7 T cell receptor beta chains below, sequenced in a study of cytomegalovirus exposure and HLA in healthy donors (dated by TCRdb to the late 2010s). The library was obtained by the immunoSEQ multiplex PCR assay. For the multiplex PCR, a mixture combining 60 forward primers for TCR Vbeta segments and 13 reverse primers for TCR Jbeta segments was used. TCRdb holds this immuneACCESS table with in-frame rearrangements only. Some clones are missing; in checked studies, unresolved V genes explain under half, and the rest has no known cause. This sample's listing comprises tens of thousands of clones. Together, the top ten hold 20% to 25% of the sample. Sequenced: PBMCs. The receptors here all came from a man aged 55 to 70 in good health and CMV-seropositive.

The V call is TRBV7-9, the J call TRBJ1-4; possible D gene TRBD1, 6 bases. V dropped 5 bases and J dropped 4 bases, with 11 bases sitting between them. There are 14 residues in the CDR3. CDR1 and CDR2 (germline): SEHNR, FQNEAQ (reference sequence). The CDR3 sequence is CASSPDSFNEKLFF. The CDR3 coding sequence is TGTGCCAGCAGCCCGGACAGCTTTAATGAAAAACTGTTTTTT.

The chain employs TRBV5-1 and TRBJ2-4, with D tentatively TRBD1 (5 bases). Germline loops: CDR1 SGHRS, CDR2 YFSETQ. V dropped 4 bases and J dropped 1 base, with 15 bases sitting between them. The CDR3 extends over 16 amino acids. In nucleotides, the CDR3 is TGCGCCAGCAGCCCCGACAGTCTCTTGGCCAAAAACATTCAGTACTTC. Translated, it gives CASSPDSLLAKNIQYF.

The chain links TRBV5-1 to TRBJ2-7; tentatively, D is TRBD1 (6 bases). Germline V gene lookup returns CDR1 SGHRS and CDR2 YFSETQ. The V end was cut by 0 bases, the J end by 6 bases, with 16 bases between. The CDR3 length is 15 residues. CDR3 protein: CASSLEAGAKSEQYF. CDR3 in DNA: TGCGCCAGCAGCTTGGAAGCAGGGGCAAAGTCCGAGCAGTACTTC.

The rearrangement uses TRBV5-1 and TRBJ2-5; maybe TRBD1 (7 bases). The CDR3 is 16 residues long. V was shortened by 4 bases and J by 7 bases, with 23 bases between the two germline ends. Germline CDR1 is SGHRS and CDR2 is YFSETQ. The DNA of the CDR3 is TGCGCCAGCAGCGAGAGAGCAGGGGGGCCGGGATCGACCCAGTACTTC. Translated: CASSERAGGPGSTQYF.

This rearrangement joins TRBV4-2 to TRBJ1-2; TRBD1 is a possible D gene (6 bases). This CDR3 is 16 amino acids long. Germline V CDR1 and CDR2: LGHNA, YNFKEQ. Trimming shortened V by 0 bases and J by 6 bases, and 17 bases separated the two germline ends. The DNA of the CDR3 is TGTGCCAGCAGCCAAGATGGGACCGGAAAGGGGGATGGCTACACCTTC. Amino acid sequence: CASSQDGTGKGDGYTF.

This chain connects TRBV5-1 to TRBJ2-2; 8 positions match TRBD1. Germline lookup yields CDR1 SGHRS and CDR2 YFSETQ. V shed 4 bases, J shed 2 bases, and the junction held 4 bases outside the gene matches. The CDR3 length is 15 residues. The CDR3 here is CASSEGQVNTGELFF. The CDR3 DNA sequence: TGCGCCAGCAGCGAGGGACAGGTCAACACCGGGGAGCTGTTTTTT. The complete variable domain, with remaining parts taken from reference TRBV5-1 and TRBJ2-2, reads KAGVTQTPRYLIKTRGQQVTLSCSPISGHRSVSWYQQTPGQGLQFLFEYFSETQRNKGNFPGRFSGRQFSNSRSEMNVSTLELGDSALYLCASSEGQVNTGELFFGEGSRLTVL.

In DNA, the CDR3 is TGTGCCAGCAGCGGGCAGACAGGGGGCGGTGTAGGCTACACCTTC. Residues: CASSGQTGGGVGYTF. J is TRBJ1-2 and V is TRBV9; 10 nucleotides line up with TRBD1. The germline CDR1 and CDR2 sequences are SGDLS and YYNGEE. CDR3 size: 15 residues. The V and J ends lost 3 bases and 8 bases, in that order; junction bases with no gene match: 10. Based on the CDR3 plus reference TRBV9 and TRBJ1-2, the full variable domain is DSGVTQTPKHLITATGQRVTLRCSPRSGDLSVYWYQQSLDQGLQFLIQYYNGEERAKGNILERFSAQQFPDLHSELNLSSLELGDSALYFCASSGQTGGGVGYTFGSGTRLTVV.